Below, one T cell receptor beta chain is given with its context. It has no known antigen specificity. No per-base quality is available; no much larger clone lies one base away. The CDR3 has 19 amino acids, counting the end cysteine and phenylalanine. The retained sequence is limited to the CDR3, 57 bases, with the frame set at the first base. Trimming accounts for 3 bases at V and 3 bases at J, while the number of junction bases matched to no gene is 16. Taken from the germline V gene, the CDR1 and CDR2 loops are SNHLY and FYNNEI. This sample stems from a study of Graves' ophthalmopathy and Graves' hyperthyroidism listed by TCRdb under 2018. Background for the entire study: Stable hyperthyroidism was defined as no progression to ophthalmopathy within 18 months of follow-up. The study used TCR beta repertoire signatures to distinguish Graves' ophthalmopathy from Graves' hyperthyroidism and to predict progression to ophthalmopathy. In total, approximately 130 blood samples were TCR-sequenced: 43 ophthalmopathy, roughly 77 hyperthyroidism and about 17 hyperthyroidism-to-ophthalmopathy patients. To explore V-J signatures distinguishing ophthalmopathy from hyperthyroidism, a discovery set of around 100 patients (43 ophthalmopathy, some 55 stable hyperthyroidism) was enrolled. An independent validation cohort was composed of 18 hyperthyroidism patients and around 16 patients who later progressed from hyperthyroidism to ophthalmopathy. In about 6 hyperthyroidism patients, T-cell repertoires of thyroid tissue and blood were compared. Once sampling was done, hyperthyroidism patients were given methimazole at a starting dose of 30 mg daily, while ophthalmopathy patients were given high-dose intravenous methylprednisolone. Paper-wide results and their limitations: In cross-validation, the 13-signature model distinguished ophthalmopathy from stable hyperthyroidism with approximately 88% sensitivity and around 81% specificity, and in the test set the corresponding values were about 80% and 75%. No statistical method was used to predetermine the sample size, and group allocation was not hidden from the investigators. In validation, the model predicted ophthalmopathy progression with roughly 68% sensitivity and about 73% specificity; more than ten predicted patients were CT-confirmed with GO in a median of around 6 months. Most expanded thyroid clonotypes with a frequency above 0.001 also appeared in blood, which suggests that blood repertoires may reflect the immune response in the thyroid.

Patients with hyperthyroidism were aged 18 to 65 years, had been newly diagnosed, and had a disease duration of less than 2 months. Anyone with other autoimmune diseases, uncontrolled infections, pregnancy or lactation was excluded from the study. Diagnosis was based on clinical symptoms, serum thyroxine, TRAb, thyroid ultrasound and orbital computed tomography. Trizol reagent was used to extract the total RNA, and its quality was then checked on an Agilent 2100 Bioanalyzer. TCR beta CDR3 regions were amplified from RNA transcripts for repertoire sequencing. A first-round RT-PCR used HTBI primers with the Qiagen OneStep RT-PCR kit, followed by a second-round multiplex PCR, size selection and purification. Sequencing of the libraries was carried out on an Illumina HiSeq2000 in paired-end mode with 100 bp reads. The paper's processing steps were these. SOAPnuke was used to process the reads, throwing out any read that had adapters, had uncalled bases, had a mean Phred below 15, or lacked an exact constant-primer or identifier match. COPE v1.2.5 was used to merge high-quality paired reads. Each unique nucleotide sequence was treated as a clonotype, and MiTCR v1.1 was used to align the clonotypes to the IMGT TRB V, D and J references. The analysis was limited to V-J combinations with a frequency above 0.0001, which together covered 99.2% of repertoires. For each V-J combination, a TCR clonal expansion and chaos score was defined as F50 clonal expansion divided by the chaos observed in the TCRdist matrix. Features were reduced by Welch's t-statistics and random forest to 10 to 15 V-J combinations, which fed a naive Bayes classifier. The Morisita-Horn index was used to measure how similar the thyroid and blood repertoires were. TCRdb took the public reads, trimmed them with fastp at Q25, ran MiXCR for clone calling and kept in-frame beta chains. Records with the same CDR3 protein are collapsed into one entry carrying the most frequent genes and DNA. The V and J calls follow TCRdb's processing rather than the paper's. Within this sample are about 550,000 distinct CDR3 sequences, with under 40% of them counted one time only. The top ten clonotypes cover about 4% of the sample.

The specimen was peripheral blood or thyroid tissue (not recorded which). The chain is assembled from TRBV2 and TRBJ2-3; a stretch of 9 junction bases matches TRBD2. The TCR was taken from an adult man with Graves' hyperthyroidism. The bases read TGTGCCAGCAGTGAGATTTGGGGGGCGCTAGCGGGACGGACAGATACGCAGTATTTT. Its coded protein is CASSEIWGALAGRTDTQYF.